These 24 T cell receptor beta chains share one sample of origin, sequenced in a study of radiotherapy plus CTLA-4 blockade in lung cancer. Repertoires were generated with immunoSEQ multiplex PCR, while TCRdb's copy carries only in-frame clones and drops some. The repertoire holds 45,000 to 55,000 clones, around 69% seen once, with roughly 11% in the top ten. The sequenced sample was peripheral blood, obtained from a patient treated with radiotherapy plus ipilimumab. These receptors came from a human donor with non-small cell lung cancer who had stable disease on radiotherapy plus ipilimumab.

The chain combines TRBV5-4 with TRBJ2-5; D unclear. Trimming removed 1 base from V and 3 bases from J, with 10 bases in between. CDR3 length: 14 amino acids. The germline V gene has CDR1 SGHNT and CDR2 YYREEE (reference sequence). Written as DNA, the CDR3 is TGTGCCAGCAGCTTGCCCCGCGGCGAAGAGACCCAGTACTTC. Translated: CASSLPRGEETQYF.

The chain carries TRBV19 and TRBJ1-5, with D uncertain. Trimming removed 6 bases from V and 0 bases from J, with 9 bases in between. Germline V gives CDR1 LNHDA, CDR2 SQIVND (reference sequence). The CDR3 extends over 14 amino acids. Here the CDR3 DNA reads TGTGCCAGTAGGGTAGGATATAGCAATCAGCCCCAGCATTTT. Protein product: CASRVGYSNQPQHF.

This rearrangement joins TRBV19 to TRBJ1-5, with D tentatively TRBD1 (6 bases). V gave up 4 bases and J gave up 4 bases, with 32 bases separating them. The CDR3 spans 21 residues. Germline V gene lookup returns CDR1 LNHDA and CDR2 SQIVND (reference sequence). The CDR3, as DNA: TGTGCCAGTAGTAGGTCGTGGACCCTGGACAGCAGTATTCGGCATAATCAGCCCCAGCATTTT. Its protein product is CASSRSWTLDSSIRHNQPQHF.

Here the CDR3 reads CASSSTSPGELFF. CDR3 nucleotide sequence: TGTGCCAGCAGTTCGACTAGCCCCGGGGAGCTGTTTTTT. The chain has TRBV7-2 and TRBJ2-2; 7 nucleotides match TRBD2. CDR3 length: 13 amino acids. The germline gives CDR1 SGHTA, CDR2 FQGNSA. With 6 bases clipped from V and 6 bases from J, the junction kept 4 bases outside the gene matches. Full variable domain (outside the CDR3, taken from reference TRBV7-2 and TRBJ2-2): GAGVSQSPSNKVTEKGKDVELRCDPISGHTALYWYRQSLGQGLEFLIYFQGNSAPDKSGLPSDRFSAERTGGSVSTLTIQRTQQEDSAVYLCASSSTSPGELFFGEGSRLTVL.

V usage is TRBV19 and J usage is TRBJ1-5, with D hard to call. V shed 4 bases and J shed 4 bases, with 8 bases lying between them. The CDR3 is 13 residues long. Germline V CDR1 and CDR2: LNHDA, SQIVND (reference sequence). CDR3 bases: TGTGCCAGTAGTAATCAGGATAATCAGCCCCAGCATTTT. Amino acid sequence: CASSNQDNQPQHF.

This clone counts as medium-sized. The V and J genes are TRBV11-2 and TRBJ1-6; tentatively, D is TRBD1 (5 bases). The germline V gene has CDR1 SGHAT and CDR2 FQNNGV. CDR3 length: 14 amino acids. The V end was cut by 6 bases, the J end by 10 bases, with 16 bases between. For the CDR3, the DNA is TGTGCCAGCAGGCTTCAGGGAGCAGGGTCACCCCTCCACTTT. It translates to CASRLQGAGSPLHF.

This clone was seen a handful of times. An end of the junction differs from the germline gene, which may be a read error. V gene TRBV10-3 combines with J gene TRBJ1-1; possibly TRBD1 for D (6 bases). The CDR3 is 14 residues long. CDR1 is ENHRY and CDR2 is SYGVKD in the germline V gene. Here the CDR3 DNA reads TGTGCCAGCAGTTTAACGACAGGGAACACTGAAGCTTTCTTT. As protein: CASSLTTGNTEAFF.

This clone was picked up a small number of times. The V gene is TRBV5-1, the J gene TRBJ1-6; D possibly corresponds to TRBD1 (5 bases). Trimming stripped 3 bases from V and 6 bases from J, with 13 bases between. CDR3 length equals 15 residues. Germline-derived CDR1 and CDR2 are SGHRS and YFSETQ. The CDR3 DNA reads TGCGCCAGCAGCTCAGCAGGGTCTTCTAATTCACCCCTCCACTTT. This gives the protein CASSSAGSSNSPLHF.

This clone was counted only a few times. This chain uses TRBV18 with TRBJ2-2, with a weak D call TRBD2 (5 bases). The CDR3 is 15 amino acids. Trimming took off 8 bases at V and 2 bases at J, with 15 bases between the two ends. Germline CDR1 and CDR2: KGHSH and LQKENI. The CDR3 region is CASPLAGGNTGELFF. In DNA form, the CDR3 reads TGTGCCAGCCCCTTGGCCGGAGGAAACACCGGGGAGCTGTTTTTT.

The rearrangement joins TRBV30 to TRBJ1-2; D is unresolved. In germline, CDR1 is GTSNPN, CDR2 SVGIG (reference sequence). Trimming left V 4 bases short and J 0 bases short, with 9 bases between. The CDR3 extends over 13 amino acids. CDR3 nucleotides: TGTGCCTGGAAGGTTAGGACTAACTATGGCTACACCTTC. The encoded protein is CAWKVRTNYGYTF.

This clone was observed a few times. The chain carries TRBV14 and TRBJ1-1; perhaps TRBD1 as D (6 bases). The germline V and J ends were trimmed by 0 bases and 1 base, with 21 bases remaining between them. CDR1 is SGHDN, CDR2 FVKESK, per germline. The CDR3 loop spans 19 amino acids. The CDR3 loop reads CASSQDQGQSMLGNTEAFF. CDR3 nucleotide sequence: TGTGCCAGCAGCCAAGATCAGGGGCAGAGTATGTTGGGGAACACTGAAGCTTTCTTT.

The chain employs TRBV4-1 and TRBJ1-1; TRBD1 matches at 12 bases. The CDR3 is 15 amino acids. The germline V gene has CDR1 MGHRA and CDR2 YSYEKL. The V and J ends lost 6 bases and 10 bases, in that order; junction bases with no gene match: 12. CDR3 sequence (DNA): TGCGCCAGCAGGTTGGGGGGACAGGGGGCGCAGGGAGCTTTCTTT. It is translated as CASRLGGQGAQGAFF.

The chain employs TRBV5-6 and TRBJ2-2; D possibly corresponds to TRBD2 (6 bases). The CDR3 contains 15 residues. Germline CDR1 SGHDT, CDR2 YYEEEE. Trimming removed 0 bases from V and 6 bases from J, with 12 bases in between. The CDR3 spells CASSLGLGRAGELFF. CDR3 nucleotide sequence: TGTGCCAGCAGCTTGGGACTAGGACGAGCCGGGGAGCTGTTTTTT. The full variable domain, its missing parts supplied by reference TRBV5-6 and TRBJ2-2, is DAGVTQSPTHLIKTRGQQVTLRCSPKSGHDTVSWYQQALGQGPQFIFQYYEEEERQRGNFPDRFSGHQFPNYSSELNVNALLLGDSALYLCASSLGLGRAGELFFGEGSRLTVL.

The chain has TRBV27 and TRBJ2-2; D remains ambiguous. CDR3 length: 14 amino acids. Germline CDR1 and CDR2: MNHEY and SMNVEV (reference sequence). Trimming took off 4 bases at V and 2 bases at J, with 8 bases between the two ends. For the CDR3, the DNA is TGTGCCAGCAGTTACGGTTTCAACACCGGGGAGCTGTTTTTT. Translated, it gives CASSYGFNTGELFF.

V and J are TRBV6-1 and TRBJ2-5; possible D gene TRBD1, 6 bases. Germline CDR1 and CDR2: MNHNS and SASEGT. The CDR3 totals 14 residues. V dropped 8 bases and J dropped 5 bases, with 18 bases sitting between them. CDR3 protein: CASLQGTIGETQYF. Here the CDR3 DNA reads TGTGCCAGCCTTCAGGGGACAATTGGGGAGACCCAGTACTTC.

The gene calls are TRBV7-6 and TRBJ2-7, with a weak D call TRBD1 (5 bases). The germline V gene has CDR1 SGHVS and CDR2 FNYEAQ. V was shortened by 1 base and J by 4 bases, with 8 bases between the two germline ends. The CDR3 sequence is 13 residues long. The CDR3 sequence is CASSLEAGYEQYF. The DNA for the CDR3 is TGTGCCAGCAGCTTAGAGGCAGGGTACGAGCAGTACTTC.

The CDR3: CASSQGVNSGNTIYF. CDR3 DNA: TGCGCCAGCAGCCAAGGTGTGAACTCTGGAAACACCATATATTTT. The chain links TRBV4-1 to TRBJ1-3; no reliable D call. Trimming removed 1 base from V and 0 bases from J, with 7 bases in between. Germline CDR1 is MGHRA and CDR2 is YSYEKL. The CDR3 has 15 residues.

The rearrangement links TRBV11-2 to TRBJ1-3, with TRBD1 as a possible D gene (5 bases). V was clipped by 3 bases and J by 0 bases, with 15 bases between them. The CDR3 contains 17 residues. The germline gives CDR1 SGHAT, CDR2 FQNNGV. Written as DNA, the CDR3 is TGTGCCAGCAGCTTGATAGGGGCCAAGGGCTCTGGAAACACCATATATTTT. It translates to CASSLIGAKGSGNTIYF.

This chain uses TRBV6-5 with TRBJ2-7; D is perhaps TRBD1 (6 bases). CDR1 and CDR2 (germline): MNHEY, SVGAGI. The CDR3 is 15 amino acids. Trimming took 6 bases from V and 6 from J, leaving 21 bases between them. This CDR3 is CASSQAGTWGREQYF. The DNA for the CDR3 is TGTGCCAGCAGCCAAGCCGGGACATGGGGGCGCGAGCAGTACTTC.

The chain recombines TRBV6-5 with TRBJ2-1, with unresolved D. Germline CDR1 is MNHEY and CDR2 is SVGAGI. This CDR3 comprises 14 residues. The ends were cut back, 5 bases at V and 1 base at J, with 9 bases in the middle. CDR3 nucleotide sequence: TGTGCCAGCAGTCAGGCTCCGTCCTACAATGAGCAGTTCTTC. The encoded protein is CASSQAPSYNEQFF.

This clone was counted between two and nine times. This chain links TRBV7-9 with TRBJ1-2; D gene ambiguous. Trimming took 1 base from V and 3 from J, leaving 9 bases between them. Germline V lookup: CDR1 SEHNR, CDR2 FQNEAQ (reference sequence). The CDR3 has 14 amino acids. CDR3 in amino acids: CASSLVTGHYGYTF. DNA for the CDR3: TGTGCCAGCAGCTTAGTTACGGGCCACTATGGCTACACCTTC.

This clone was counted only a few times. The gene calls are TRBV10-1 and TRBJ1-3; D gene unclear. CDR3 size: 14 residues. The germline gives CDR1 WNHNN, CDR2 SYGVQD (reference sequence). The ends were cut back, 8 bases at V and 2 bases at J, with 13 bases in the middle. CDR3 protein: CASAEQQAGNTIYF. In nucleotides, the CDR3 is TGCGCCAGCGCCGAGCAGCAGGCTGGAAACACCATATATTTT.

The sample holds a few counts of this clone. The chain carries TRBV7-2 and TRBJ2-1; D remains unclear. Trimming took off 1 base at V and 6 bases at J, with 13 bases between the two ends. Germline loops: CDR1 SGHTA, CDR2 FQGNSA. CDR3 size: 15 residues. The CDR3 loop is CASSLEARWRNEQFF. The CDR3 bases are TGTGCCAGCAGCTTAGAAGCCCGATGGCGCAATGAGCAGTTCTTC.

This clone is a singleton in its sample. The V and J genes are TRBV6-6 and TRBJ2-5; 9 bases align to TRBD2. The CDR3 has 15 residues. V shed 0 bases, J shed 2 bases, and the junction held 1 base outside the gene matches. Germline-derived CDR1 and CDR2 are MNHNY and SVGAGI (reference sequence). CDR3 sequence reads: CASSYSSGGQETQYF. In DNA, the CDR3 is TGTGCCAGCAGTTACTCTAGCGGGGGACAAGAGACCCAGTACTTC.